This TCR beta chain was retrieved from a study of cytomegalovirus exposure and HLA in healthy donors. PCR was performed using 60 Vbeta and 13 Jbeta primers. The assay was immunoSEQ multiplex PCR, and TCRdb's table has in-frame clones only and misses some. The sample includes 150,000 or so clones, about 81% of them seen just once. The sequence was collected from a man aged 25 to 40 in good health and CMV-seronegative. The sample comprised PBMCs.

CDR3 residues: CASNRVAGEQFF. In nucleotides, the CDR3 is TGTGCCAGCAACAGGGTGGCGGGTGAGCAGTTCTTC. The chain combines TRBV6-6 with TRBJ2-1; weak D call: TRBD1 (6 bases). Germline CDR1 MNHNY, CDR2 SVGAGI (reference sequence). V was clipped by 7 bases and J by 9 bases, with 13 bases between them. This CDR3 has 12 amino acids.